This T cell receptor (beta chain) was captured by sequencing in a study of cytomegalovirus exposure and HLA in healthy donors. Study information: Out of approximately 170 million T cells, an earlier analysis found over 90 million unique TCR beta sequences in total.

Regarding the study as a whole: HLA alleles showed associations with roughly 17,000 TCR beta sequences in a later analysis, at a 0.05 false discovery rate.

Worth noting for this clone: Its antigen remains unidentified.

The PCR was carried out with 60 Vbeta primers and 13 Jbeta primers. Here immunoSEQ multiplex PCR was the method, and the copy in TCRdb shows in-frame clones only, minus some. Here the sample spans 95,000 to 100,000 clones, about 80% being singletons. Germline CDR1 and CDR2: PRHDT and FYEKMQ (reference sequence). Trimming stripped 1 base from V and 8 bases from J, with 12 bases between. The CDR3 consists of 14 residues. What was sequenced was PBMCs. This receptor was taken from a female donor in good health and CMV-seropositive. The chain employs TRBV13 and TRBJ1-3; perhaps TRBD1 as D (6 bases). CDR3 amino acids: CASSLEAGDDTIYF. The CDR3 coding sequence is TGTGCCAGCAGCTTAGAGGCAGGGGACGACACCATATATTTT. Based on the CDR3 plus reference TRBV13 and TRBJ1-3, the full variable domain is AAGVIQSPRHLIKEKRETATLKCYPIPRHDTVYWYQQGPGQDPQFLISFYEKMQSDKGSIPDRFSAQQFSDYHSELNMSSLELGDSALYFCASSLEAGDDTIYFGEGSWLTVV.